This TCR beta chain was obtained from a study of spatial heterogeneity in lung cancer. This clonotype has a count of ten or more. Time point in this sample: sample taken at primary tumor resection. TCRdb itself ran the 5' RACE reads through MiXCR, one entry per CDR3 protein. The profile shows about 23,000 distinct CDR3 sequences, approximately 4.8% of them singletons. The TCR sequence derives from a male donor with early-stage non-small cell lung cancer. Specimen: PBMCs, collected at surgery.

The CDR3, as DNA: TGTGCCAGCAGTGCCGGCGGAGGTGTTATGGGCGAGCAGTACTTC. Amino acids: CASSAGGGVMGEQYF. This chain uses TRBV25-1 with TRBJ2-7, with a tentative D call TRBD2 (5 bases). Trimming shortened V by 4 bases and J by 6 bases, and 19 bases separated the two germline ends. The CDR3 is 15 amino acids. Germline V gene sequence: CDR1 MGHDK, CDR2 SYGVNS.